This entry lists 25 T cell receptor beta chains sequenced from one sample in a study of T cell repertoires in cytomegalovirus infection. No cognate antigen is known for these TCRs. TCRdb reprocessed the reads with MiXCR, giving one entry per CDR3 protein. Among more than 250,000 distinct CDR3 sequences listed, just under 25% were seen once. The sequenced sample was cultured PBMCs, obtained from culture after CMV antigen stimulation. Receptor source: a human donor in good health (CMV status not recorded). Some clones in this sample may be carry-over from other donors' samples.

This clonotype has a count of ten or more. V and J are TRBV7-2 and TRBJ2-1, with 10 bases identical to TRBD1. The CDR3 consists of 15 residues. Per germline, CDR1 SGHTA and CDR2 FQGNSA. J was trimmed by 10 bases and V by 5 bases; bases with no gene match: 11. The DNA of the CDR3 is TGTGCCAGCAGCAAGGACAGGGGGACCCGTCGGGAGCAGTTCTTC. It is translated as CASSKDRGTRREQFF. The variable domain in full, with the rest retrieved from reference TRBV7-2 and TRBJ2-1, is GAGVSQSPSNKVTEKGKDVELRCDPISGHTALYWYRQSLGQGLEFLIYFQGNSAPDKSGLPSDRFSAERTGGSVSTLTIQRTQQEDSAVYLCASSKDRGTRREQFFGPGTRLTVL.

This clonotype has more than one count but fewer than ten. The chain is built from TRBV11-2 and TRBJ1-3; no clear D. CDR1 is SGHAT, CDR2 FQNNGV, per germline. Trimming removed 3 bases at V and 4 bases at J, with 4 bases between. The CDR3 length is 12 residues. The CDR3 sequence is CASSFGGNTIYF. CDR3 DNA: TGTGCCAGCAGCTTTGGAGGAAACACCATATATTTT.

This clonotype has a count of ten or more. The V and J genes are TRBV7-2 and TRBJ2-5, with TRBD2 as a possible D gene (5 bases). There are 15 residues in the CDR3. The germline V gene has CDR1 SGHTA and CDR2 FQGNSA. V lost 1 base, J lost 4 bases, and 13 bases lay in between. The CDR3: CASSLESGFRETQYF. The CDR3 region has the DNA TGTGCCAGCAGCTTAGAATCGGGGTTTAGAGAGACCCAGTACTTC. Looking up the rest from reference TRBV7-2 and TRBJ2-5 gives the full variable domain: GAGVSQSPSNKVTEKGKDVELRCDPISGHTALYWYRQSLGQGLEFLIYFQGNSAPDKSGLPSDRFSAERTGGSVSTLTIQRTQQEDSAVYLCASSLESGFRETQYFGPGTRLLVL.

This clonotype was counted between two and nine times. The rearrangement links TRBV7-2 to TRBJ1-1; the D is unclear. CDR3 length equals 14 residues. V dropped 1 base and J dropped 0 bases, with 6 bases sitting between them. CDR1 SGHTA and CDR2 FQGNSA come from the germline V gene. CDR3 in DNA: TGTGCCAGCAGCTTAGGCAACATGAACACTGAAGCTTTCTTT. Residues: CASSLGNMNTEAFF. Full variable domain (missing parts from reference TRBV7-2 and TRBJ1-1): GAGVSQSPSNKVTEKGKDVELRCDPISGHTALYWYRQSLGQGLEFLIYFQGNSAPDKSGLPSDRFSAERTGGSVSTLTIQRTQQEDSAVYLCASSLGNMNTEAFFGQGTRLTVV.

A few counts support this clonotype. The chain links TRBV10-3 to TRBJ1-1; the D gene is possibly TRBD1 (6 bases). Germline CDR1 ENHRY, CDR2 SYGVKD. With 6 bases removed from V and 1 base from J, the gap between germline ends came to 12 bases. The CDR3 has 14 residues. CDR3 sequence reads: CAIRRGQTNTEAFF. As DNA, the CDR3 is TGTGCCATCAGAAGAGGACAGACGAACACTGAAGCTTTCTTT.

The chain has TRBV4-1 and TRBJ2-7; no firm D call. V was clipped by 1 base and J by 4 bases, with 17 bases between them. CDR1 and CDR2 from the germline V gene are MGHRA and YSYEKL. The CDR3 has 16 residues. The CDR3 DNA reads TGCGCCAGCAGCCAAGCAAGTGGCGGTGGAACTTACGAGCAGTACTTC. This translates into CASSQASGGGTYEQYF.

This clonotype was observed a few times. V is TRBV6-5 and J is TRBJ1-3, with D maybe TRBD1 (5 bases). V lost 5 bases and J 2 bases, leaving 13 bases between the germline ends. The germline gives CDR1 MNHEY, CDR2 SVGAGI. The CDR3 covers 15 residues. The CDR3 bases are TGTGCCAGCAGTCGACTGGGGGGGGCTGGAAACACCATATATTTT. It translates to CASSRLGGAGNTIYF.

The CDR3 coding sequence is TGTGCCAGTAGTACCCCGGCCCCAGGGGGCATAACAGATACGCAGTATTTT. It codes for CASSTPAPGGITDTQYF. The rearrangement uses TRBV19 and TRBJ2-3; 8 bases are shared with TRBD1. Germline V gives CDR1 LNHDA, CDR2 SQIVND (reference sequence). V dropped 4 bases and J dropped 3; count of bases not matched to a gene: 12. The CDR3 extends over 17 amino acids.

This clonotype was seen only a few times. The V gene is TRBV7-2, the J gene TRBJ2-5; D perhaps matches TRBD2 (6 bases). Germline CDR1 and CDR2: SGHTA and FQGNSA. The germline V and J ends were trimmed by 2 bases and 5 bases, with 15 bases remaining between them. This CDR3 is 15 amino acids long. CDR3 sequence reads: CASSLSWAGRETQYF. The CDR3 DNA sequence: TGTGCCAGCAGCTTATCATGGGCAGGGAGGGAGACCCAGTACTTC.

The V and J genes are TRBV28 and TRBJ1-1; TRBD1 matches at 11 bases. The CDR3 length is 15 residues. J lost 5 bases, V lost 2 bases, and 4 bases had no gene match. CDR1 is MDHEN, CDR2 SYDVKM, per germline. The CDR3 DNA sequence: TGTGCCAGCAGTTTAGGCGGGACAGGGGGGACTGAAGCTTTCTTT. This translates into CASSLGGTGGTEAFF.

V usage is TRBV7-8 and J usage is TRBJ2-5; the D is unclear. This CDR3 is built from 15 residues. Trimming stripped 5 bases from V and 0 bases from J, with 13 bases between. CDR1 SGHVS and CDR2 FQNEAQ come from the germline V gene. The CDR3 reads CASSHPADHQETQYF. The CDR3 DNA reads as TGTGCCAGCAGCCACCCGGCAGACCACCAAGAGACCCAGTACTTC. Supplemented by reference TRBV7-8 and TRBJ2-5, the full variable domain reads GAGVSQSPRYKVAKRGQDVALRCDPISGHVSLFWYQQALGQGPEFLTYFQNEAQLDKSGLPSDRFFAERPEGSVSTLKIQRTQQEDSAVYLCASSHPADHQETQYFGPGTRLLVL.

This clonotype showed up many times. The gene calls are TRBV12-3 or TRBV12-4 and TRBJ2-5; 7 nucleotides line up with TRBD1. The V segment lost 5 bases and the J segment 0 bases; nucleotides outside the gene matches: 15. This CDR3 spans 18 amino acids. CDR3 bases: TGTGCCAGCAGTCTAACGATAGGGCAGGGGGAGAACCAAGAGACCCAGTACTTC. It encodes CASSLTIGQGENQETQYF.

The V call is TRBV4-2, the J call TRBJ1-6; no reliable D call. The CDR3 contains 15 residues. From germline, CDR1 is LGHNA and CDR2 YNFKEQ. The V end was cut by 0 bases, the J end by 6 bases, with 9 bases between. The CDR3 DNA sequence: TGTGCCAGCAGCCAAGATCTTTTGGCTAATTCACCCCTCCACTTT. This encodes CASSQDLLANSPLHF.

The chain joins TRBV10-3 to TRBJ2-7, with D perhaps being TRBD1 or TRBD2 (6 bases each). There are 13 residues in the CDR3. Trimming stripped 6 bases from V and 7 bases from J, with 16 bases between. Germline CDR1 ENHRY, CDR2 SYGVKD. The CDR3 region has the DNA TGTGCCATCAGCCCGGGACATGCGGGGGAGCAGTACTTC. Amino acid sequence: CAISPGHAGEQYF.

In its sample, this clonotype was seen a few times. The chain combines TRBV12-3 or TRBV12-4 with TRBJ1-6; TRBD1 matches 7 bases. J gave up 7 bases and V 6 bases, and 3 bases lay outside the gene matches. The CDR3 loop spans 13 amino acids. As DNA, the CDR3 is TGTGCCAGCAGGGACAGGCGGAATTCACCCCTCCACTTT. It is translated as CASRDRRNSPLHF.

This clonotype has just a few counts. The rearrangement uses TRBV4-1 and TRBJ1-4; D is undetermined. The CDR3 consists of 12 residues. The germline gives CDR1 MGHRA, CDR2 YSYEKL. Trimming left V 2 bases short and J 6 bases short, with 4 bases between. The CDR3, as DNA: TGCGCCAGCAGCCAATTGGATGAAAAACTGTTTTTT. Amino acid sequence: CASSQLDEKLFF.

The sample holds many counts of this clonotype. CDR3 loop: CASSLTGGSNQPQHF. The CDR3 coding sequence is TGTGCCAGCAGTTTGACAGGGGGGAGCAATCAGCCCCAGCATTTT. This chain joins TRBV12-3 or TRBV12-4 and TRBJ1-5; TRBD1 aligns across 9 bases. CDR3 length: 15 residues. J was trimmed by 1 base and V by 3 bases; bases with no gene match: 1.

In this sample, this clonotype turned up a few times. The chain has TRBV7-2 and TRBJ1-6; D not resolved. The V and J ends lost 1 base and 8 bases respectively, with 12 bases between them. This CDR3 spans 15 amino acids. CDR1 SGHTA and CDR2 FQGNSA come from the germline V gene. CDR3 loop: CASSLVLASDSPLHF. The CDR3 DNA follows: TGTGCCAGCAGCTTAGTTTTAGCGTCGGATTCACCCCTCCACTTT.

V and J are TRBV7-6 and TRBJ2-7; 9 nucleotides match TRBD1. The junction had 12 bases not matched to a gene; V was cut back by 8 bases and J by 4 bases. The CDR3 covers 15 residues. Germline loops: CDR1 SGHVS, CDR2 FNYEAQ. CDR3 coding DNA: TGTGCCAGCCGGTACCGGGACAGGGTCTTATACGAGCAGTACGTC. It encodes CASRYRDRVLYEQYV.

This clonotype was counted only a few times. The junction does not match germline at one end; this may be a read error. The rearrangement links TRBV6-2 or TRBV6-3 to TRBJ1-2; D uncertain. CDR3 length: 13 residues. Germline CDR1 reads MNHEY; CDR2 reads SVGEGT. The CDR3 region is CASSYTGNNGYTF. CDR3 sequence (DNA): TGTGCCAGCAGTTACACGGGTAACAATGGCTACACCTTC.

This clonotype was seen a handful of times. The chain is built from TRBV24-1 and TRBJ1-2; TRBD1 agrees at 9 bases. The CDR3 length is 18 residues. Per the germline V gene, CDR1 is KGHDR and CDR2 is SFDVKD. V lost 1 base, J lost 1 base, and 9 bases stayed unmatched. CDR3 sequence: CATSDFRDRAQGNYGYTF. CDR3 nucleotides: TGTGCCACCAGTGATTTTAGGGACAGGGCTCAGGGTAACTATGGCTACACCTTC.

J is TRBJ2-7 and V is TRBV6-1; 9 bases map to TRBD1. Germline V lookup: CDR1 MNHNS, CDR2 SASEGT. The CDR3 covers 15 residues. J lost 2 bases, V lost 5 bases, and 7 bases had no gene match. The CDR3 reads CASSNPGQGTYEQYF. The CDR3 DNA reads as TGTGCCAGCAGTAACCCGGGACAGGGCACCTACGAGCAGTACTTC.

The chain is built from TRBV5-1 and TRBJ1-6; perhaps TRBD1 as D (6 bases). The germline gives CDR1 SGHRS, CDR2 YFSETQ. The CDR3 is made up of 14 amino acids. V lost 0 bases and J lost 12, with 13 bases in between. The CDR3: CASSLGGGLGPLHF. The CDR3 DNA is TGCGCCAGCAGCTTGGGAGGGGGGCTCGGACCCCTCCACTTT.

This clonotype was observed a handful of times. The chain employs TRBV7-6 and TRBJ1-2; maybe TRBD1 (5 bases). With 4 bases removed from V and 13 bases from J, the gap between germline ends came to 22 bases. CDR3 size: 14 residues. Germline values: CDR1 SGHVS, CDR2 FNYEAQ. This chain's CDR3 is CASSSGPENYGGTF. The CDR3 bases are TGTGCCAGCAGCTCGGGACCGGAAAACTATGGGGGCACCTTC.

This clonotype has more than one count but fewer than ten. The V call is TRBV6-6, the J call TRBJ1-3; 7 bases map to TRBD1. This CDR3 region has 18 residues. Germline V gene lookup returns CDR1 MNHNY and CDR2 SVGAGI (reference sequence). J gave up 0 bases and V 5 bases, and 13 bases lay outside the gene matches. Written as DNA, the CDR3 is TGTGCCAGCAGTGCCCTAACCCGGGACAGACACTCTGGAAACACCATATATTTT. Amino acids: CASSALTRDRHSGNTIYF.